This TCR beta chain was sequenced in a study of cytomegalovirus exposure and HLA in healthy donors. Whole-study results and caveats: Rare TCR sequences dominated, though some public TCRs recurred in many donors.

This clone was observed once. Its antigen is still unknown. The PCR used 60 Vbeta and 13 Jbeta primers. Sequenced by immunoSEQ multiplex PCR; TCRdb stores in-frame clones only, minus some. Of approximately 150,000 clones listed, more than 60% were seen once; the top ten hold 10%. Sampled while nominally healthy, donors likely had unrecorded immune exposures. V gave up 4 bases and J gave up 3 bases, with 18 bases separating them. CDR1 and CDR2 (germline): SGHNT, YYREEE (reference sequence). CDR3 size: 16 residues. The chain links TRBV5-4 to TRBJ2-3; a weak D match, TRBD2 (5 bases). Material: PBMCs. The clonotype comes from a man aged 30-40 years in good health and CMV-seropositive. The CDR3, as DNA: TGTGCCAGCAGCCCGACCTTCGGGGTCGGGACAGATACGCAGTATTTT. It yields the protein CASSPTFGVGTDTQYF. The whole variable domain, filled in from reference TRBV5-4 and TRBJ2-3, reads ETGVTQSPTHLIKTRGQQVTLRCSSQSGHNTVSWYQQALGQGPQFIFQYYREEENGRGNFPPRFSGLQFPNYSSELNVNALELDDSALYLCASSPTFGVGTDTQYFGPGTRLTVL.